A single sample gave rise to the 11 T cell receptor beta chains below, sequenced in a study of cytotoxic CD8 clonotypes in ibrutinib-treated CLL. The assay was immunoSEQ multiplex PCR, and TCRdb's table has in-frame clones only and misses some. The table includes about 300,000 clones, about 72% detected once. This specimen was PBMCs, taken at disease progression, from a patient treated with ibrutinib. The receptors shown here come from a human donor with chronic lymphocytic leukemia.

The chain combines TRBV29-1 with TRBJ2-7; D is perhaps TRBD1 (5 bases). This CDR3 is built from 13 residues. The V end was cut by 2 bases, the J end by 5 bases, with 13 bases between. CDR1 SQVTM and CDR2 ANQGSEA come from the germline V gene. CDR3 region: CSVEQGLGDEQYF. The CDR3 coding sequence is TGCAGCGTTGAACAGGGTTTGGGCGACGAGCAGTACTTC.

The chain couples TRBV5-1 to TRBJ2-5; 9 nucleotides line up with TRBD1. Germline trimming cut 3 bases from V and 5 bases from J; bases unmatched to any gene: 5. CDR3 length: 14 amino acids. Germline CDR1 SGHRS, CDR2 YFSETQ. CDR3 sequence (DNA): TGCGCCAGCAGCTCCGGGACAGGGATGGAGACCCAGTACTTC. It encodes CASSSGTGMETQYF.

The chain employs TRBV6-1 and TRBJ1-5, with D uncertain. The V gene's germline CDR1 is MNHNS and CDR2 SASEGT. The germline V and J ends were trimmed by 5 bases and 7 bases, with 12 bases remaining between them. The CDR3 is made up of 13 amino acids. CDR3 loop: CASSPREVQPQHF. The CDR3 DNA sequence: TGTGCCAGCAGTCCCCGGGAGGTCCAGCCCCAGCATTTT.

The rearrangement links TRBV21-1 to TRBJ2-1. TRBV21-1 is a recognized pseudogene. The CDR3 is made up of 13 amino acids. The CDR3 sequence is CASGGKGENEQFF. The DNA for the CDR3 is TGTGCCAGCGGGGGAAAGGGTGAGAATGAGCAGTTCTTC.

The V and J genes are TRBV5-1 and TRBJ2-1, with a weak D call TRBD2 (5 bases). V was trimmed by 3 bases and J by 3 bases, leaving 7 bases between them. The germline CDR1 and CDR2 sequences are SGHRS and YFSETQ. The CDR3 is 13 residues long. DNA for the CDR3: TGCGCCAGCAGCTCCGGGGTCTACAATGAGCAGTTCTTC. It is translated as CASSSGVYNEQFF.

The CDR3 DNA reads as TGTGCCAGCAGCGTACTCCAAGGACTAGGCGGGGAGACCCAGTACTTC. This encodes CASSVLQGLGGETQYF. The rearrangement links TRBV9 to TRBJ2-5, with 7 bases that match TRBD2. Germline CDR1 and CDR2: SGDLS and YYNGEE. Germline trimming cut 1 base from V and 5 bases from J; bases unmatched to any gene: 11. The CDR3 has 16 amino acids. The entire variable domain, with the rest obtained from reference TRBV9 and TRBJ2-5, is as follows: DSGVTQTPKHLITATGQRVTLRCSPRSGDLSVYWYQQSLDQGLQFLIQYYNGEERAKGNILERFSAQQFPDLHSELNLSSLELGDSALYFCASSVLQGLGGETQYFGPGTRLLVL.

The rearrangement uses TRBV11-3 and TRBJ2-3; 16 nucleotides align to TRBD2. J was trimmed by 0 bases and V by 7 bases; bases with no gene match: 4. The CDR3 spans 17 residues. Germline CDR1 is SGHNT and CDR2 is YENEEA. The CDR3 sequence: CASTGTSGGASTDTQYF. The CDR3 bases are TGTGCCAGCACCGGGACTAGCGGGGGGGCTAGCACAGATACGCAGTATTTT.

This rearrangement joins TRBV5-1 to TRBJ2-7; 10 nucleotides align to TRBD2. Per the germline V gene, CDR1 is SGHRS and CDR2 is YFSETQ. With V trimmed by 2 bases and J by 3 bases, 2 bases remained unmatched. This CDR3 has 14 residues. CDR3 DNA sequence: TGCGCCAGCAGCTTAGCGGGGGGGTTCTACGAGCAGTACTTC. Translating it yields CASSLAGGFYEQYF.

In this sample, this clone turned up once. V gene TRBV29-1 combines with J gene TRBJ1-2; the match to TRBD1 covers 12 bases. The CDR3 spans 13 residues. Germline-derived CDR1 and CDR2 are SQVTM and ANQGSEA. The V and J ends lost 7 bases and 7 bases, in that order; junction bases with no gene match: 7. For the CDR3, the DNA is TGCAGCGCCTGGGGACAGGGGGCGTCTGGCTACACCTTC. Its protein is CSAWGQGASGYTF.

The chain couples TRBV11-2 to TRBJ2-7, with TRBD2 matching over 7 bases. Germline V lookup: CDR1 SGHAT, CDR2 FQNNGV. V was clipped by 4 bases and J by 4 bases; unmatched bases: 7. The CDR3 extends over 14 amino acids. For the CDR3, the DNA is TGTGCCAGCAGCTCGCGGACCGGGGGGTACGAGCAGTACTTC. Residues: CASSSRTGGYEQYF. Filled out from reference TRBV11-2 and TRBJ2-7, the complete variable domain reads EAGVAQSPRYKIIEKRQSVAFWCNPISGHATLYWYQQILGQGPKLLIQFQNNGVVDDSQLPKDRFSAERLKGVDSTLKIQPAKLEDSAVYLCASSSRTGGYEQYFGPGTRLTVT.

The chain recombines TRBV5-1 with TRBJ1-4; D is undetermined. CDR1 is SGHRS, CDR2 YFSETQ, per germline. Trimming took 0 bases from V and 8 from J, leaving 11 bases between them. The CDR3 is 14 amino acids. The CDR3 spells CASSLGRTSEKLFF. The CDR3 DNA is TGCGCCAGCAGCTTGGGACGTACAAGCGAAAAACTGTTTTTT.